These 2 T cell receptor beta chains came from one sample sequenced in a study of post-analysis software for immune sequencing data. Notes on the study in general: There were about 5 TRBV segments more frequent in patients than controls, and TRBV5-6, TRBV5-1 and TRBV20-1 were among them.

Every TCR beta cDNA library bore unique molecular identifiers. TCRdb recomputed calls from the PCR reads with MiXCR, one row per CDR3 protein. The sample has around 700,000 distinct CDR3 sequences; around 64% are singletons. Antigens for these TCRs are unknown. Sequencing input: blood. The source of these receptors is a girl aged 2-15 years with multiple sclerosis.

The rearrangement joins TRBV12-3 or TRBV12-4 to TRBJ1-6, with 9 bases identical to TRBD1. With 3 bases clipped from V and 9 bases from J, the junction kept 3 bases outside the gene matches. The CDR3 is 14 amino acids. The CDR3 loop reads CASSFTGGSSPLHF. CDR3 bases: TGTGCCAGCAGTTTCACAGGGGGCTCTTCACCCCTCCACTTT.

The chain combines TRBV5-1 with TRBJ2-1; 7 bases align to TRBD1. Germline assignment: CDR1 SGHRS and CDR2 YFSETQ. The CDR3 has 15 amino acids. V trimming: 4 bases; J trimming: 2 bases; junction bases outside the gene matches: 6. This chain's CDR3 is CASSRRGQTYNEQFF. The CDR3 bases are TGCGCCAGCAGCCGAAGGGGACAGACCTACAATGAGCAGTTCTTC.